This T cell receptor beta chain was found in a study of blood T cells in healthy people across ages. The CDR3 extends over 13 amino acids. CDR1 is MNHNS, CDR2 SASEGT, per germline. Trimming took 6 bases from V and 6 from J, leaving 14 bases between them. The authors ran a second PCR of 7 to 11 cycles using a sample-barcoded 5' primer and a J-beta primer mix. TCRdb re-called the 5' RACE reads through MiXCR, storing one row per CDR3 protein. The sample has over a million distinct CDR3 sequences, under 55% seen once. The rearrangement uses TRBV6-1 and TRBJ1-1; D remains ambiguous. Sample: blood. The receptor comes from an older woman in good health. The CDR3 DNA reads TGTGCCAGCAGCGCTCTTTTAGGCCCTGAAGCTTTCTTT. Its protein is CASSALLGPEAFF.